A selection of T cell receptor beta chains follows, all from one sample in a study of T-cell reconstitution after alpha-beta-depleted transplantation in children. TCRdb analysed the PCR reads with MiXCR anew, one entry per CDR3 protein. This table holds some 550,000 distinct CDR3 sequences, about 16% found once. The specimen was PBMCs from the stem cell graft donor, collected from the stem cell graft. These receptors came from a human donor who donated a stem cell graft to a child with acute lymphoblastic leukemia. CDR3s leave out the opening cysteine and the closing phenylalanine or tryptophan. Fields, in order: V gene, D gene, CDR3 protein. The D gene is left open where the match is weak.

TRBV12-3/TRBV12-4 | - | ASSDWGTGANVLT
TRBV12-3/TRBV12-4 | - | ASSLAAGYEQY
TRBV20-1 | - | SATTGRNYEQY
TRBV27 | TRBD2 | ASSFLGLAGGSSYEQY
TRBV15 | - | ATSRANQPQH
TRBV5-4 | TRBD2 | ASSWGGARRLVNEQF
TRBV6-1 | - | ASRDFIWDTQY
TRBV12-3/TRBV12-4 | TRBD1 | ASRTGNNQPQH
TRBV7-9 | - | ASSFPTL
TRBV12-3/TRBV12-4 | - | ASSLSGVQKLF
TRBV5-1 | - | ASSLGPIRESQPQH
TRBV9 | - | ASSVYGSADTQY
TRBV3-1 | TRBD1 | ASSPWTGSTEAF
TRBV7-8 | - | ASTGDNQPQH
TRBV4-1 | TRBD2 | ASSQDTREASYEQF
TRBV4-1 | - | ASSQIQPGLAPF
TRBV5-1 | - | ASSLAELHYNEQF
TRBV6-5 | - | ASSYLFSGAKNIQY
TRBV30 | TRBD1 | AWSDPDRGLREKLF
TRBV5-1 | - | ASSSSHGRNIQY
TRBV5-1 | - | ASSHQMAHYEQY
TRBV7-9 | - | ASSRDWGGVADTQY
TRBV2 | - | ASSEAGLYSNQPQH
TRBV12-3/TRBV12-4 | TRBD2 | ASSPRLAGGYEQY
TRBV12-3/TRBV12-4 | TRBD1 | ASSLRQGADEQY
TRBV12-3/TRBV12-4 | TRBD1 | ASSLVQGARNEQF
TRBV5-1 | - | ASSFTRGRINEQF
TRBV27 | - | ASSPATRGQETQY
TRBV20-1 | - | SDNGTGCGGGLF
TRBV13 | TRBD1 | ASSSLQGPYTEAF
TRBV27 | - | ASSLWGSSGNTEAF